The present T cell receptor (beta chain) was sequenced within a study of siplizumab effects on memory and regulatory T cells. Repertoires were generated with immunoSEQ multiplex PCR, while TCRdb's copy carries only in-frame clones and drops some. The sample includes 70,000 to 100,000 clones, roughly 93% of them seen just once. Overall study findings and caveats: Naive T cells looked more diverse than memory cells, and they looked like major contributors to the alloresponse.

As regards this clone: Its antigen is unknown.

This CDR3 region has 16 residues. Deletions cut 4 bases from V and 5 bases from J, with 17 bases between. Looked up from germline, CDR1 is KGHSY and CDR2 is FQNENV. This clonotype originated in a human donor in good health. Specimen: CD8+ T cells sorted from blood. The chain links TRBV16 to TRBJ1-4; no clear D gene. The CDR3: CASSPLEGVKNEKLFF. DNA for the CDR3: TGTGCCAGCAGCCCCCTCGAGGGCGTTAAAAATGAAAAACTGTTTTTT.